One and the same sample provided the 28 T cell receptor beta chains below, sequenced in a study of human T cells and chemical hapten exposure. TCRdb called the RACE reads again in MiXCR, with one record for every CDR3 protein. The sample includes tens of thousands of distinct CDR3 sequences, 10% to 13% of them seen just once. This sample's time point: patch test 1, 2 weeks after DPC sensitization. The treatment is: therapeutic diphenylcyclopropenone sensitization with weekly scalp DPC. This material consisted of whole blood, taken in connection with sensitization to the hapten diphenylcyclopropenone (DPC). Receptor source: a woman aged 45-65 years with alopecia areata. Some clones in this sample may be carry-over from other donors' samples.

This chain links TRBV7-2 with TRBJ2-2; 10 bases align to TRBD2. Germline values: CDR1 SGHTA, CDR2 FQGNSA. This CDR3 contains 17 residues. Losses at the gene ends were 2 bases for V and 0 bases for J; bases not matched to a gene: 3. CDR3 in DNA: TGTGCCAGCAGCTTAACTAGCGGGGCTGCGAACACCGGGGAGCTGTTTTTT. Amino acid sequence: CASSLTSGAANTGELFF.

This clonotype was seen more than once but under ten times. The chain recombines TRBV19 with TRBJ1-5; D might be TRBD1 (5 bases). CDR1 is LNHDA, CDR2 SQIVND, per germline (reference sequence). The CDR3 runs to 13 residues. V was cut by 7 bases and J by 5 bases, with 12 bases left in between. CDR3 sequence: CASTPRGDQPQHF. Written as DNA, the CDR3 is TGTGCCAGTACCCCACGGGGGGATCAGCCCCAGCATTTT.

The rearrangement joins TRBV7-6 to TRBJ2-3; D tentatively reads TRBD1 or TRBD2 (5 bases each). CDR1 and CDR2 from the germline V gene are SGHVS and FNYEAQ. V shed 5 bases and J shed 1 base, with 13 bases lying between them. This CDR3 comprises 15 residues. The CDR3, as DNA: TGTGCCAGCAGCCGGGACGTGGGTGGCACAGATACGCAGTATTTT. Amino acids: CASSRDVGGTDTQYF.

This clonotype was seen at least ten times. V and J are TRBV29-1 and TRBJ2-3, with TRBD2 matching over 14 bases. There are 13 residues in the CDR3. Germline V lookup: CDR1 SQVTM, CDR2 ANQGSEA. Trimming at V came to 7 bases and at J to 8 bases, leaving 5 bases not matched to a gene. The CDR3 sequence is CSAEGLAGVTQYF. CDR3 bases: TGCAGCGCTGAGGGACTAGCGGGAGTTACGCAGTATTTT.

This clonotype has ten or more counts. J is TRBJ1-2 and V is TRBV5-4; 10 bases agree with TRBD1. V lost 0 bases and J lost 8; bases outside the gene matches: 7. Germline lookup yields CDR1 SGHNT and CDR2 YYREEE (reference sequence). The CDR3 runs to 15 residues. CDR3 amino acids: CASSLALGQGEGYTF. The DNA of the CDR3 is TGTGCCAGCAGCTTGGCCCTAGGACAGGGGGAAGGCTACACCTTC.

This clonotype came up many times. V gene TRBV18 combines with J gene TRBJ2-3; no firm D call. The CDR3 has 13 amino acids. The germline V gene has CDR1 KGHSH and CDR2 LQKENI. Deletions cut 3 bases from V and 0 bases from J, with 4 bases between. DNA of the CDR3: TGTGCCAGCTCACCGCCAAGCACAGATACGCAGTATTTT. Translating gives CASSPPSTDTQYF.

This clonotype was counted only a few times. The V call is TRBV20-1, the J call TRBJ2-7; D is uncertain. This CDR3 is 15 amino acids long. V was trimmed by 1 base and J by 2 bases, leaving 15 bases between them. CDR1 and CDR2 (germline): DFQATT, SNEGSKA (reference sequence). CDR3 bases: TGCAGTGCTAGAGCTCACCTTAGTCCACCCTACGAGCAGTACTTC. Encoded protein: CSARAHLSPPYEQYF.

The rearrangement links TRBV3-1 to TRBJ2-2; D ambiguous. Trimming took off 3 bases at V and 0 bases at J, with 8 bases between the two ends. In germline, CDR1 is LGHDT, CDR2 YNNKEL (reference sequence). The CDR3 runs to 15 residues. CDR3 loop: CASSQAVSNTGELFF. The CDR3 DNA reads TGTGCCAGCAGCCAGGCGGTTTCGAACACCGGGGAGCTGTTTTTT.

This clonotype was recorded many times. This chain connects TRBV19 to TRBJ1-5, with unresolved D. CDR1 LNHDA and CDR2 SQIVND come from the germline V gene (reference sequence). V dropped 3 bases and J dropped 0 bases, with 9 bases sitting between them. The length of the CDR3 is 15 residues. The CDR3 region has the DNA TGTGCCAGTAGTATTACGCCCGATAGCAATCAGCCCCAGCATTTT. This gives the protein CASSITPDSNQPQHF.

This rearrangement joins TRBV7-9 to TRBJ2-2; either TRBD1 or TRBD2 may supply D (5 bases each). The CDR3 extends over 14 amino acids. CDR1 and CDR2 (germline): SEHNR, FQNEAQ (reference sequence). Trimming removed 3 bases from V and 5 bases from J, with 10 bases in between. CDR3 protein: CASSFTWGTGELFF. For the CDR3, the DNA is TGTGCCAGCAGCTTCACCTGGGGGACCGGGGAGCTGTTTTTT.

In this sample, this clonotype turned up a few times. The CDR3 reads CSAEDSENQPQHF. CDR3 DNA sequence: TGCAGTGCCGAAGACAGTGAAAATCAGCCCCAGCATTTT. The chain carries TRBV20-1 and TRBJ1-5, with a weak D call TRBD1 (5 bases). Germline values: CDR1 DFQATT, CDR2 SNEGSKA (reference sequence). V gave up 6 bases and J gave up 4 bases, with 13 bases separating them. This CDR3 has 13 residues.

This clonotype was picked up a small number of times. V is TRBV7-2 and J is TRBJ2-3, with D perhaps given as TRBD1 or TRBD2 (5 bases each). The length of the CDR3 is 15 residues. The germline V and J ends were trimmed by 5 bases and 4 bases, with 16 bases remaining between them. Per the germline V gene, CDR1 is SGHTA and CDR2 is FQGNSA. CDR3 amino acids: CASSPGTPHADTQYF. As DNA, the CDR3 is TGTGCCAGCAGCCCAGGGACGCCGCACGCAGATACGCAGTATTTT.

This clonotype was seen more than once but under ten times. V is TRBV6-2 or TRBV6-3 and J is TRBJ2-1; D is possibly TRBD1 or TRBD2 (6 bases each). The CDR3 spans 12 residues. Trimming removed 5 bases at V and 14 bases at J, with 16 bases between. Germline CDR1 and CDR2: MNHEY and SVGEGT. The CDR3 region is CASSPEGGTEFF. The DNA for the CDR3 is TGTGCCAGCAGTCCCGAGGGGGGTACGGAGTTCTTC.

This clonotype was detected many times. This chain joins TRBV3-1 and TRBJ2-1, with 9 bases lining up with TRBD2. The trim removed 4 bases at V and 4 bases at J, leaving 8 bases unmatched. This CDR3 is 16 amino acids long. Looked up from germline, CDR1 is LGHDT and CDR2 is YNNKEL (reference sequence). The CDR3 nucleotides are TGTGCCAGCAGCCGGTGGCGGGAGGGATATTACAATGAGCAGTTCTTC. Its translation: CASSRWREGYYNEQFF.

This chain uses TRBV24-1 with TRBJ2-5; possibly TRBD1 for D (6 bases). Trimming took off 9 bases at V and 2 bases at J, with 15 bases between the two ends. Germline V gives CDR1 KGHDR, CDR2 SFDVKD. The CDR3 runs 14 residues. The CDR3 protein is CATGQGRTQETQYF. CDR3 DNA: TGTGCCACCGGGCAGGGGAGAACACAAGAGACCCAGTACTTC.

This clonotype was counted between two and nine times. The chain has TRBV28 and TRBJ2-7, with TRBD1 as a possible D gene (7 bases). V was pared by 8 bases and J by 1 base, with 15 bases between. The CDR3 covers 14 residues. Germline V CDR1 and CDR2: MDHEN, SYDVKM. The CDR3 sequence: CASGGTAFSYEQYF. The CDR3 nucleotides are TGTGCCAGCGGGGGGACAGCTTTTTCCTACGAGCAGTACTTC.

This clonotype was counted ten times or more. This chain connects TRBV29-1 to TRBJ2-7; no reliable D call. With 6 bases removed from V and 3 bases from J, the gap between germline ends came to 9 bases. Per the germline V gene, CDR1 is SQVTM and CDR2 is ANQGSEA. The CDR3 consists of 11 residues. CDR3 residues: CSVPGYYEQYF. CDR3 nucleotide sequence: TGCAGCGTCCCCGGATACTACGAGCAGTACTTC.

The chain has TRBV6-4 and TRBJ1-4; D is unclear. Germline CDR1 MRHNA, CDR2 SNTAGT. The CDR3 extends over 15 amino acids. Trimming removed 4 bases at V and 2 bases at J, with 11 bases between. This CDR3 reads CASSASGTTNEKLFF. In nucleotides, the CDR3 is TGTGCCAGCAGTGCCTCCGGAACCACTAATGAAAAACTGTTTTTT.

This clonotype has a count of ten or more. J is TRBJ1-6 and V is TRBV12-3 or TRBV12-4; D possibly corresponds to TRBD1 (6 bases). This CDR3 is built from 14 residues. V was pared by 1 base and J by 10 bases, with 11 bases between. Here the CDR3 DNA reads TGTGCCAGCAGTTTAGTAGGGGGAACGTCACCCCTCCACTTT. This translates into CASSLVGGTSPLHF.

This clonotype was counted only a few times. The rearrangement joins TRBV10-3 to TRBJ1-6; unclear D gene. This CDR3 is 12 amino acids long. Germline values: CDR1 ENHRY, CDR2 SYGVKD. Trimming stripped 3 bases from V and 7 bases from J, with 4 bases between. This CDR3 is CAISEINSPLHF. The CDR3 bases are TGTGCCATCAGTGAAATCAATTCACCCCTCCACTTT.

The table lists this clonotype with many counts. The chain joins TRBV5-4 to TRBJ2-7, with 12 bases matching TRBD2. Germline CDR1 and CDR2: SGHNT and YYREEE (reference sequence). The CDR3 has 15 residues. The J segment lost 6 bases and the V segment lost 4 bases, leaving 8 bases of the junction unmatched. CDR3 sequence reads: CASSVGTSGPVEQYF. The DNA for the CDR3 is TGTGCCAGCAGCGTCGGGACTAGCGGGCCGGTCGAGCAGTACTTC.

The chain's CDR3 is CASSLALGSYGYTF. The CDR3 nucleotides are TGTGCCAGCAGTTTAGCGCTGGGGTCCTATGGCTACACCTTC. The chain combines TRBV12-3 or TRBV12-4 with TRBJ1-2; D not certain. The length of the CDR3 is 14 residues. Trimming removed 0 bases from V and 4 bases from J, with 9 bases in between.

With respect to this clonotype: Just one base apart from a much larger clone, this may be a read error. The conserved phenylalanine or tryptophan normally closing the CDR3 is absent here, so this likely arose from a read error. V gene TRBV18 combines with J gene TRBJ2-2, with D possibly TRBD2 on 7 matching bases. Germline lookup yields CDR1 KGHSH and CDR2 LQKENI. The CDR3 totals 17 residues. The ends were cut back, 3 bases at V and 3 bases at J, with 17 bases in the middle. CDR3 region: CASSPLAGARDTGELFL. The CDR3 DNA reads TGTGCCAGCTCACCCCTCGCGGGGGCTAGGGACACCGGGGAGCTGTTTTTA.

This clonotype came up many times. The genes are TRBV5-1 and TRBJ2-5; D remains ambiguous. Trimming shortened V by 1 base and J by 2 bases, and 9 bases separated the two germline ends. Germline CDR1 reads SGHRS; CDR2 reads YFSETQ. The CDR3 is made up of 14 amino acids. The chain's CDR3 is CASSLNPNQETQYF. Here the CDR3 DNA reads TGCGCCAGCAGCTTGAATCCAAATCAAGAGACCCAGTACTTC.

The rearrangement links TRBV12-3 or TRBV12-4 to TRBJ2-2; TRBD2 is a possible D gene (6 bases). V shed 7 bases and J shed 0 bases, with 12 bases lying between them. This CDR3 is built from 15 residues. The DNA of the CDR3 is TGTGCCAGCACCTTAGCGGCCTCGAACACCGGGGAGCTGTTTTTT. Protein sequence: CASTLAASNTGELFF.

This clonotype was counted at least ten times. This sequence joins TRBV3-1 and TRBJ2-5, with D maybe TRBD2 (6 bases). The CDR3 runs 15 residues. Deletions cut 4 bases from V and 2 bases from J, with 14 bases between. The germline V gene encodes CDR1 LGHDT and CDR2 YNNKEL (reference sequence). Here the CDR3 DNA reads TGTGCCAGCAGCCTACCGGCGGGGCCACAAGAGACCCAGTACTTC. Its protein product is CASSLPAGPQETQYF.

This clonotype was recorded a few times. The chain joins TRBV4-2 to TRBJ2-1; 12 nucleotides align to TRBD2. Germline CDR1 is LGHNA and CDR2 is YNFKEQ. J lost 9 bases, V lost 0 bases, and 3 bases had no gene match. The length of the CDR3 is 15 residues. The CDR3 nucleotides are TGTGCCAGCAGCCAAGACGCTAGCGGGAGGGTTGAGCAGTTCTTC. Residues: CASSQDASGRVEQFF.

The chain is built from TRBV29-1 and TRBJ2-7, with D maybe TRBD1 (6 bases). V gave up 7 bases and J gave up 4 bases, with 11 bases separating them. Per the germline V gene, CDR1 is SQVTM and CDR2 is ANQGSEA. CDR3 length: 11 residues. CDR3 sequence (DNA): TGCAGCGCCCGTACAGGGTACGAGCAGTACTTC. Protein sequence: CSARTGYEQYF.